Listed below are T cell receptor beta chains from one sample, sequenced in a study. TCRdb re-analysed the RT-PCR reads in MiXCR, keeping a single row per CDR3 protein. The repertoire includes about 700,000 distinct CDR3 sequences, approximately 15% of them detected once, and about 3.6% sits in the top ten. Sequencing was carried out using memory CD4+ T cells from blood. The receptors here all came from a female donor in good health, serving as a healthy control. Both conserved end residues are part of each CDR3. The order of the fields is clone size, V gene, D gene, J gene, CDR3 length, CDR3 DNA, CDR3 protein. A D gene is named only where the DNA matches it firmly. Size is omitted from some rows. Given values are once, few, many or a class for expanded clones.

clone size: few
V gene: TRBV30
D gene: .
J gene: TRBJ2-7
CDR3 length: 12
CDR3 DNA: TGTGCCTGGCTCCGGGACTCATACGAGCAGTACTTC
CDR3 protein: CAWLRDSYEQYF

clone size: many
V gene: TRBV29-1
D gene: .
J gene: TRBJ2-7
CDR3 length: 13
CDR3 DNA: TGCAGCGTTGAGGGCACTCTTAGGAACGAGCAGTACTTC
CDR3 protein: CSVEGTLRNEQYF

clone size: few
V gene: TRBV30
D gene: TRBD2
J gene: TRBJ2-3
CDR3 length: 13
CDR3 DNA: TGTGCCTGGCAGAGTAGCGGGAGGGATACGCAGTATTTT
CDR3 protein: CAWQSSGRDTQYF

clone size: few
V gene: TRBV20-1
D gene: .
J gene: TRBJ1-3
CDR3 length: 16
CDR3 DNA: TGCAGTGCTATGGGGCGGGGGGACAACTCTGGAAACACCATATATTTT
CDR3 protein: CSAMGRGDNSGNTIYF

clone size: many
V gene: TRBV29-1
D gene: TRBD2
J gene: TRBJ2-1
CDR3 length: 15
CDR3 DNA: TGCAGCGTTGAAGGCCAGCGGGAGACTTTGGATGAGCAGTTCTTC
CDR3 protein: CSVEGQRETLDEQFF

clone size: many
V gene: TRBV11-2
D gene: .
J gene: TRBJ2-1
CDR3 length: 17
CDR3 DNA: TGTGCCAGCAGCCGTAACGCTCAGGGATACCTAGCGAATGAGCAGTTCTTC
CDR3 protein: CASSRNAQGYLANEQFF

clone size: .
V gene: TRBV24-1
D gene: TRBD1
J gene: TRBJ2-1
CDR3 length: 17
CDR3 DNA: TGTGCCACCAGTGACATCCGGCCGGGACAGGGCTACAATGAGCAGTTCTTC
CDR3 protein: CATSDIRPGQGYNEQFF

clone size: .
V gene: TRBV12-3/TRBV12-4
D gene: .
J gene: TRBJ2-1
CDR3 length: 16
CDR3 DNA: TGTGCCAGCAGTTTAAGGCGACGTTCGTGGGGCAATGAGCAGTTCTTC
CDR3 protein: CASSLRRRSWGNEQFF

clone size: few
V gene: TRBV20-1
D gene: .
J gene: TRBJ2-3
CDR3 length: 15
CDR3 DNA: TGCAGTGCTAAGGAGGGCCGAGCGGAGGCAGATACGCAGTATTTT
CDR3 protein: CSAKEGRAEADTQYF

clone size: .
V gene: TRBV7-2
D gene: TRBD2
J gene: TRBJ2-1
CDR3 length: 19
CDR3 DNA: TGTGCCAGCAGCTCAAGACCGGGACTAGCGGGTGGGTCCTACAATGAGCAGTTCTTC
CDR3 protein: CASSSRPGLAGGSYNEQFF

clone size: .
V gene: TRBV7-3
D gene: .
J gene: TRBJ2-1
CDR3 length: 17
CDR3 DNA: TGTGCCAGCAGCCTCTGGATTAAACACACCCGTAGGAATGAGCAGTTCTTC
CDR3 protein: CASSLWIKHTRRNEQFF

clone size: many
V gene: TRBV5-1
D gene: .
J gene: TRBJ2-1
CDR3 length: 13
CDR3 DNA: TGCGCCAGCAGCCCGGTCAGCGGCCGAGGGCAGTTCTTC
CDR3 protein: CASSPVSGRGQFF

clone size: few
V gene: TRBV5-1
D gene: TRBD2
J gene: TRBJ2-5
CDR3 length: 16
CDR3 DNA: TGCGCCAGCAGCTTCCGACCTAGCGGGAGGGCGGAGACCCAGTACTTC
CDR3 protein: CASSFRPSGRAETQYF

clone size: few
V gene: TRBV2
D gene: .
J gene: TRBJ2-1
CDR3 length: 15
CDR3 DNA: TGTGCCAGCCTCGCGCAGGGGATTTCCTACAATGAGCAGTTCTTC
CDR3 protein: CASLAQGISYNEQFF

clone size: .
V gene: TRBV27
D gene: .
J gene: TRBJ2-7
CDR3 length: 14
CDR3 DNA: TGTGCCAGCAGTTTAGAGGCCGGGACCTACGAGCAGTACTTC
CDR3 protein: CASSLEAGTYEQYF

clone size: .
V gene: TRBV24-1
D gene: .
J gene: TRBJ2-5
CDR3 length: 15
CDR3 DNA: TGTGCCACTGCCAAGGGCGACTGGGACCAAGAGACCCAGTACTTC
CDR3 protein: CATAKGDWDQETQYF

clone size: many
V gene: TRBV7-2
D gene: TRBD1
J gene: TRBJ2-3
CDR3 length: 14
CDR3 DNA: TGTGCCAGCAGCTGGGACAGGGGGACAGATACGCAGTATTTT
CDR3 protein: CASSWDRGTDTQYF

clone size: many
V gene: TRBV9
D gene: TRBD2
J gene: TRBJ2-3
CDR3 length: 15
CDR3 DNA: TGTGCCAGCAGCCCCGCGGGGGGCCTTCTTGAGACGCAGTATTTT
CDR3 protein: CASSPAGGLLETQYF

clone size: .
V gene: TRBV10-1
D gene: TRBD1
J gene: TRBJ2-1
CDR3 length: 16
CDR3 DNA: TGCGCCAGCAGTGAGGGGCGGCAGGGGGTGGGGTATGAGCAGTTCTTC
CDR3 protein: CASSEGRQGVGYEQFF

clone size: .
V gene: TRBV6-2/TRBV6-3
D gene: .
J gene: TRBJ1-3
CDR3 length: 14
CDR3 DNA: TGTGCCAGCAGGATGACCACATCTGGAAACACCATATATTTT
CDR3 protein: CASRMTTSGNTIYF

clone size: many
V gene: TRBV4-2
D gene: TRBD2
J gene: TRBJ2-3
CDR3 length: 15
CDR3 DNA: TGTGCCAGCAGCCAAGAAGTAGCGGGAGGAGATACGCAGTATTTT
CDR3 protein: CASSQEVAGGDTQYF

clone size: .
V gene: TRBV20-1
D gene: .
J gene: TRBJ1-1
CDR3 length: 13
CDR3 DNA: TGCAGTGCTCTGGGAGACAGATACACTGAAGCTTTCTTT
CDR3 protein: CSALGDRYTEAFF

clone size: .
V gene: TRBV7-2
D gene: TRBD1
J gene: TRBJ2-5
CDR3 length: 14
CDR3 DNA: TGTGCCAGCATCACGACAGGGAAGGGGGAGACCCAGTACTTC
CDR3 protein: CASITTGKGETQYF

clone size: few
V gene: TRBV9
D gene: TRBD1
J gene: TRBJ2-2
CDR3 length: 15
CDR3 DNA: TGTGCCAGCACCCTGGGACAGGGTAATACCGGGGAGCTGTTTTTT
CDR3 protein: CASTLGQGNTGELFF

clone size: many
V gene: TRBV11-2
D gene: .
J gene: TRBJ2-7
CDR3 length: 14
CDR3 DNA: TGTGCCAGCAGCACCGAATCCTCTGGCCACGAGCAGTACTTC
CDR3 protein: CASSTESSGHEQYF

clone size: .
V gene: TRBV18
D gene: TRBD2
J gene: TRBJ2-3
CDR3 length: 19
CDR3 DNA: TGTGCCAGCTCACCACCTTTGGGGACTAGCGGGATCGGTACAGATACGCAGTATTTT
CDR3 protein: CASSPPLGTSGIGTDTQYF

clone size: many
V gene: TRBV10-3
D gene: .
J gene: TRBJ1-6
CDR3 length: 12
CDR3 DNA: TGTGCCATCAGTGAGTCGAACTCACCCCTCCACTTT
CDR3 protein: CAISESNSPLHF

clone size: .
V gene: TRBV14
D gene: .
J gene: TRBJ2-2
CDR3 length: 15
CDR3 DNA: TGTGCCAGCAGCCCGAGGACAGCGGACACCGGGGAGCTGTTTTTT
CDR3 protein: CASSPRTADTGELFF

clone size: few
V gene: TRBV20-1
D gene: .
J gene: TRBJ1-2
CDR3 length: 13
CDR3 DNA: TGCAGTGCTAGACCCAGTCCATACTATGGCTACACCTTC
CDR3 protein: CSARPSPYYGYTF

clone size: .
V gene: TRBV20-1
D gene: .
J gene: TRBJ1-3
CDR3 length: 12
CDR3 DNA: TGCAGTGCTAGCACCTCTGGAAACACCATATATTTT
CDR3 protein: CSASTSGNTIYF

clone size: few
V gene: TRBV7-3
D gene: TRBD1
J gene: TRBJ2-1
CDR3 length: 15
CDR3 DNA: TGTGCCAGCAGCTTACCGGGACAGGGAAACAATGAGCAGTTCTTC
CDR3 protein: CASSLPGQGNNEQFF

clone size: .
V gene: TRBV7-9
D gene: .
J gene: TRBJ1-4
CDR3 length: 15
CDR3 DNA: TGTGCCAGCAGCTTGTTCGGCGAAACCAATGAAAAACTGTTTTTT
CDR3 protein: CASSLFGETNEKLFF

clone size: few
V gene: TRBV20-1
D gene: TRBD2
J gene: TRBJ2-3
CDR3 length: 17
CDR3 DNA: TGCAGTGCTAGAGATCTGGTGGCACTAGCGGGTACAGATACGCAGTATTTT
CDR3 protein: CSARDLVALAGTDTQYF

clone size: few
V gene: TRBV9
D gene: .
J gene: TRBJ1-1
CDR3 length: 14
CDR3 DNA: TGTGCCAGCAGCGTAATGGGAGGGGGTACTGAAGCTTTCTTT
CDR3 protein: CASSVMGGGTEAFF

clone size: few
V gene: TRBV7-7
D gene: TRBD2
J gene: TRBJ2-7
CDR3 length: 16
CDR3 DNA: TGTGCCAGCAGCTCCGAGCCGGGACTACCAACCTACGAGCAGTACTTC
CDR3 protein: CASSSEPGLPTYEQYF

clone size: few
V gene: TRBV12-3/TRBV12-4
D gene: TRBD1
J gene: TRBJ2-5
CDR3 length: 14
CDR3 DNA: TGTGCCAGCAGTCCAGACAGGGACCAAGAGACCCAGTACTTC
CDR3 protein: CASSPDRDQETQYF

clone size: .
V gene: TRBV7-2
D gene: TRBD1
J gene: TRBJ2-3
CDR3 length: 13
CDR3 DNA: TGTGCCAGCAGCCGTGGGGCAGGGGGTACGCAGTATTTT
CDR3 protein: CASSRGAGGTQYF

clone size: many
V gene: TRBV12-3/TRBV12-4
D gene: .
J gene: TRBJ2-3
CDR3 length: 16
CDR3 DNA: TGTGCCAGCAGTTTAGTGAGCACTCTTGGCACAGATACGCAGTATTTT
CDR3 protein: CASSLVSTLGTDTQYF

clone size: .
V gene: TRBV24-1
D gene: .
J gene: TRBJ2-1
CDR3 length: 11
CDR3 DNA: TGTGCCACCAGTGACCAATATGAGCAGTTCTTC
CDR3 protein: CATSDQYEQFF

clone size: few
V gene: TRBV18
D gene: TRBD1
J gene: TRBJ2-3
CDR3 length: 15
CDR3 DNA: TGTGCCAGCAGCCCCCGACAGGGGAGCACAGATACGCAGTATTTT
CDR3 protein: CASSPRQGSTDTQYF

clone size: many
V gene: TRBV7-3
D gene: .
J gene: TRBJ2-1
CDR3 length: 14
CDR3 DNA: TGTGCCAGCAGCTTATTAGCGGACCTGGGGGAGCAGTTCTTC
CDR3 protein: CASSLLADLGEQFF

clone size: many
V gene: TRBV7-2
D gene: .
J gene: TRBJ2-5
CDR3 length: 17
CDR3 DNA: TGTGCCAGCAGCTTAACCATCCGCTCGGGCCACAAAGAGACCCAGTACTTC
CDR3 protein: CASSLTIRSGHKETQYF

clone size: few
V gene: TRBV6-5
D gene: .
J gene: TRBJ2-5
CDR3 length: 12
CDR3 DNA: TGTGCCAGCAGTTATTGGGTAGGGACCCAGTACTTC
CDR3 protein: CASSYWVGTQYF

clone size: many
V gene: TRBV6-5
D gene: .
J gene: TRBJ1-1
CDR3 length: 14
CDR3 DNA: TGTGCCAGCAGTCAGACAGGTCGTCTCGCTGAAGCTTTCTTT
CDR3 protein: CASSQTGRLAEAFF

clone size: .
V gene: TRBV6-2/TRBV6-3
D gene: .
J gene: TRBJ2-2
CDR3 length: 13
CDR3 DNA: TGTGCCAGCATTCTCAGGAACACCGGGGAGCTGTTTTTT
CDR3 protein: CASILRNTGELFF

clone size: .
V gene: TRBV6-5
D gene: TRBD1
J gene: TRBJ2-2
CDR3 length: 15
CDR3 DNA: TGTGCCAGCAGGTCACAGGGGAGGAACACCGGGGAGCTGTTTTTT
CDR3 protein: CASRSQGRNTGELFF

clone size: few
V gene: TRBV27
D gene: TRBD2
J gene: TRBJ2-7
CDR3 length: 15
CDR3 DNA: TGTGCCAGCAGTTCTCCTGGACTAGAAAGCCACGAGCAGTACTTC
CDR3 protein: CASSSPGLESHEQYF

clone size: many
V gene: TRBV20-1
D gene: TRBD1
J gene: TRBJ1-5
CDR3 length: 13
CDR3 DNA: TGCAGTGCTAGAGGACAGGGCGGTCAGCCCCAGCATTTT
CDR3 protein: CSARGQGGQPQHF

clone size: .
V gene: TRBV7-2
D gene: .
J gene: TRBJ1-5
CDR3 length: 14
CDR3 DNA: TGTGCCAGCAGCTTACGCGCAGTAAATCAGCCCCAGCATTTT
CDR3 protein: CASSLRAVNQPQHF

clone size: few
V gene: TRBV18
D gene: .
J gene: TRBJ1-2
CDR3 length: 14
CDR3 DNA: TGTGCCAGCTCACCGGGACAAACCACCTATGGCTACACCTTC
CDR3 protein: CASSPGQTTYGYTF

clone size: many
V gene: TRBV29-1
D gene: .
J gene: TRBJ1-2
CDR3 length: 13
CDR3 DNA: TGCAGCGTTTGGTCGCAGAGCAGCTATGGCTACACCTTC
CDR3 protein: CSVWSQSSYGYTF

clone size: .
V gene: TRBV25-1
D gene: TRBD1
J gene: TRBJ2-7
CDR3 length: 15
CDR3 DNA: TGTGCCAGCAGTGAATGGCAGGGGGATCCCTACGAGCAGTACTTC
CDR3 protein: CASSEWQGDPYEQYF

clone size: .
V gene: TRBV13
D gene: .
J gene: TRBJ1-1
CDR3 length: 16
CDR3 DNA: TGTGCCAGCAGCTTAGGAACAGGGTGGGTGAACACTGAAGCTTTCTTT
CDR3 protein: CASSLGTGWVNTEAFF

clone size: few
V gene: TRBV30
D gene: .
J gene: TRBJ2-7
CDR3 length: 12
CDR3 DNA: TGTGCCTGGAGTGCAACAGGGTTGGAGCAGTACTTC
CDR3 protein: CAWSATGLEQYF

clone size: few
V gene: TRBV7-2
D gene: .
J gene: TRBJ1-6
CDR3 length: 15
CDR3 DNA: TGTGCCAGCAGCTTAGGTTACGATGGGAATTCACCCCTCCACTTT
CDR3 protein: CASSLGYDGNSPLHF

clone size: few
V gene: TRBV20-1
D gene: TRBD1
J gene: TRBJ2-1
CDR3 length: 14
CDR3 DNA: TGCAGTGCTAGGTGGCAGGGGGCAGGCAATGAGCAGTTCTTC
CDR3 protein: CSARWQGAGNEQFF

clone size: few
V gene: TRBV5-6
D gene: .
J gene: TRBJ2-5
CDR3 length: 13
CDR3 DNA: TGTGCCAGCAGCTTGTCCTCGGGGGAGACCCAGTACTTC
CDR3 protein: CASSLSSGETQYF

clone size: many
V gene: TRBV6-4
D gene: .
J gene: TRBJ2-7
CDR3 length: 13
CDR3 DNA: TGTGCCAGCAGTGGTTTCTTCTCCTACGAGCAGTACTTC
CDR3 protein: CASSGFFSYEQYF

clone size: .
V gene: TRBV3-1
D gene: .
J gene: TRBJ2-3
CDR3 length: 14
CDR3 DNA: TGTGCCAGCAGCCAAGGGACCATCACAGATACGCAGTATTTT
CDR3 protein: CASSQGTITDTQYF